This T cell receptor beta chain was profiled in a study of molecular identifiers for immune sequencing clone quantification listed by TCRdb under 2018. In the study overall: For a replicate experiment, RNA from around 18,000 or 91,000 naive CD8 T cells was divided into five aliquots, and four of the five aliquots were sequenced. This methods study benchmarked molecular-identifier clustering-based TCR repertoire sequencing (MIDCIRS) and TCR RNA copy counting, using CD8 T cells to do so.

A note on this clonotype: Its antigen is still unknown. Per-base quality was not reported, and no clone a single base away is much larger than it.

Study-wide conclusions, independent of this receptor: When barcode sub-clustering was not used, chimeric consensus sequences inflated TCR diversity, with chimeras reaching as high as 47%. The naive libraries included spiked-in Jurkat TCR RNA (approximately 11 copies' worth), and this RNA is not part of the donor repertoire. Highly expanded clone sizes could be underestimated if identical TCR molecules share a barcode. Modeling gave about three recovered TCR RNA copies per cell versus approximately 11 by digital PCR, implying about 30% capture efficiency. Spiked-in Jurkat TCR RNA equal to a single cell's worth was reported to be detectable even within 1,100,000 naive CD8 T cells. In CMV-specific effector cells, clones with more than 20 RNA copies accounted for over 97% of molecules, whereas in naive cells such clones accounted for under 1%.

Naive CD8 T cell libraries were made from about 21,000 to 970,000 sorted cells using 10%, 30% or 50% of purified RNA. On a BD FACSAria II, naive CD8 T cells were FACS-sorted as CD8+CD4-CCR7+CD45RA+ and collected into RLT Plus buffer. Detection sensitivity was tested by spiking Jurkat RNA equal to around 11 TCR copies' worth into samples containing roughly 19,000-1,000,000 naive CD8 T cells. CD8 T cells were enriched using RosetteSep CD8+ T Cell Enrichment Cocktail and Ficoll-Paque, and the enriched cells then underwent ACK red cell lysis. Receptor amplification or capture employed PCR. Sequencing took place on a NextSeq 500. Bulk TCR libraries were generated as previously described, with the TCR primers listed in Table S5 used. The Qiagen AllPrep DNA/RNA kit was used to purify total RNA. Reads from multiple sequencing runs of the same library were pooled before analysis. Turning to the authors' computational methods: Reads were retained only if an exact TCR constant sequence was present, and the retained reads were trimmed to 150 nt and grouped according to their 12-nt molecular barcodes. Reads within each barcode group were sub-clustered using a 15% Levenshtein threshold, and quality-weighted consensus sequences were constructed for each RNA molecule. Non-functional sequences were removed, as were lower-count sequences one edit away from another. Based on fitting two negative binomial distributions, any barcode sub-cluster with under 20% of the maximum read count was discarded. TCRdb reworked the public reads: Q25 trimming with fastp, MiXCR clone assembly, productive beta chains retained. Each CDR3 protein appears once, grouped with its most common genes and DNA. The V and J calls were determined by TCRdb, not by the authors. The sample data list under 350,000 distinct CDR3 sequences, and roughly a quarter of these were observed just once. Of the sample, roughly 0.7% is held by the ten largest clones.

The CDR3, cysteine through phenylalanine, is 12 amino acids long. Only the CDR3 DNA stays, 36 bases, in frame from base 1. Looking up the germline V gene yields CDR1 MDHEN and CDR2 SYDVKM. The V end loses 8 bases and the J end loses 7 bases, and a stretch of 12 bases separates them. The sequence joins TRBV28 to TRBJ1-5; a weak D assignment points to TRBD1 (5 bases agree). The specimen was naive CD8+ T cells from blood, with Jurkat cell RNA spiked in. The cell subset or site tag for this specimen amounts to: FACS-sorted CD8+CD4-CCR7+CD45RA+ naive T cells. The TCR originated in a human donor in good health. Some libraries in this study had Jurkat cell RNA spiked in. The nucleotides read TGTGCCAGCCAATGGGGGGGGCAGCCCCAGCATTTT. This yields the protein CASQWGGQPQHF.